A single sample is the source of the 19 T cell receptor beta chains below, sequenced in a study of blood T cell repertoires in COVID-19. Clones were sequenced by immunoSEQ multiplex PCR, and TCRdb holds only the in-frame ones, with some missing. The sample includes about 140,000 clones, 70% to 90% of them seen just once. The sample was peripheral blood. These receptors originate from a woman aged 80 or older with acute or convalescent COVID-19.

The J gene is TRBJ2-3, the V gene TRBV5-1; TRBD2 agrees at 7 bases. Unmatched junction bases numbered 5, after V lost 4 bases and J lost 3 bases. The CDR3 totals 14 residues. Germline V gene sequence: CDR1 SGHRS, CDR2 YFSETQ. The CDR3 is CASSRGDGTDTQYF. CDR3 sequence (DNA): TGCGCCAGCAGCCGGGGGGACGGAACAGATACGCAGTATTTT.

The rearrangement uses TRBV5-1 and TRBJ1-5; TRBD1 aligns across 7 bases. The CDR3 has 14 residues. CDR1 and CDR2 from the germline V gene are SGHRS and YFSETQ. V lost 0 bases, J lost 6 bases, and 3 bases stayed unmatched. The CDR3 here is CASSLGGGGQPQHF. The CDR3 bases are TGCGCCAGCAGCTTGGGAGGGGGCGGTCAGCCCCAGCATTTT.

For the CDR3, the DNA is TGTGCCAGCAGCGTAGAGGAGGGCTATGGCTACACCTTC. Translating it yields CASSVEEGYGYTF. The chain couples TRBV9 to TRBJ1-2; no clear D gene. The V end lost 0 bases, the J end lost 4 bases, and 7 bases lay between the germline ends. CDR3 length: 13 residues. Germline V gene data show CDR1 as SGDLS and CDR2 as YYNGEE.

This chain connects TRBV27 to TRBJ2-7; TRBD1 matches at 7 bases. V gave up 3 bases and J gave up 3 bases; unmatched junction bases: 5. This CDR3 comprises 14 residues. Germline V CDR1 and CDR2: MNHEY, SMNVEV (reference sequence). In nucleotides, the CDR3 is TGTGCCAGCAGTTTCGGACAGGTTGGCTACGAGCAGTACTTC. Translating gives CASSFGQVGYEQYF.

The chain joins TRBV10-3 to TRBJ1-6; tentatively, D is TRBD1 (5 bases). The CDR3 runs to 13 residues. The germline CDR1 and CDR2 sequences are ENHRY and SYGVKD. V lost 11 bases to trimming and J lost 7 bases, with 15 bases between them. CDR3 sequence: CASAGVTNSPLHF. In nucleotides, the CDR3 is TGTGCCTCCGCGGGGGTTACGAATTCACCCCTCCACTTT.

V usage is TRBV19 and J usage is TRBJ2-3; 8 bases are shared with TRBD2. Germline loops: CDR1 LNHDA, CDR2 SQIVND (reference sequence). The CDR3 is made up of 17 amino acids. Trimming took 3 bases from V and 1 from J; bases not matched to a gene: 9. The CDR3 is CASSIPKGRGGTDTQYF. CDR3 nucleotides: TGTGCCAGTAGTATCCCAAAGGGGCGGGGGGGCACAGATACGCAGTATTTT.

The J gene is TRBJ2-1, the V gene TRBV5-1; D gene uncertain. V was shortened by 0 bases and J by 7 bases, with 14 bases between the two germline ends. The CDR3 contains 15 residues. Germline lookup yields CDR1 SGHRS and CDR2 YFSETQ. The CDR3 loop reads CASSLGAVSLNEQFF. For the CDR3, the DNA is TGCGCCAGCAGCTTGGGGGCAGTGTCTTTGAATGAGCAGTTCTTC.

The J gene is TRBJ2-7, the V gene TRBV11-2, with TRBD1 matching 9 bases. V lost 1 base to trimming and J lost 3 bases; unmatched junction nucleotides: 4. This CDR3 has 15 amino acids. From germline, CDR1 is SGHAT and CDR2 FQNNGV. CDR3 amino acids: CASSLVTGGNYEQYF. CDR3 nucleotides: TGTGCCAGCAGCTTAGTAACAGGGGGCAACTACGAGCAGTACTTC.

This clone has only one observation. This chain joins TRBV28 and TRBJ1-6; D perhaps matches TRBD1 (5 bases). V dropped 3 bases and J dropped 9 bases, with 12 bases sitting between them. The CDR3 runs 14 residues. Germline V lookup: CDR1 MDHEN, CDR2 SYDVKM. This CDR3 reads CASSLSGKSSPLHF. The CDR3 DNA follows: TGTGCCAGCAGTTTGTCAGGGAAAAGTTCACCCCTCCACTTT. Based on the CDR3 plus reference TRBV28 and TRBJ1-6, the full variable domain is DVKVTQSSRYLVKRTGEKVFLECVQDMDHENMFWYRQDPGLGLRLIYFSYDVKMKEKGDIPEGYSVSREKKERFSLILESASTNQTSMYLCASSLSGKSSPLHFGNGTRLTVT.

CDR3 amino acids: CASSLVGPGEYGGYTF. In DNA, the CDR3 is TGTGCCAGCAGCTTAGTAGGCCCTGGCGAGTACGGGGGCTACACCTTC. J is TRBJ1-2 and V is TRBV7-3; D remains ambiguous. The CDR3 covers 16 residues. The V gene lost 2 bases and the J gene lost 8 bases, with 21 bases spanning the gap. Germline CDR1 and CDR2: SGHTA and FQGTGA.

In this sample, this clone turned up once. The chain carries TRBV19 and TRBJ2-1; D is possibly TRBD1 (5 bases). V was pared by 3 bases and J by 0 bases, with 9 bases between. Germline V CDR1 and CDR2: LNHDA, SQIVND (reference sequence). The CDR3 extends over 15 amino acids. CDR3 loop: CASSMQGSSYNEQFF. The CDR3 DNA is TGTGCCAGTAGTATGCAGGGAAGCTCCTACAATGAGCAGTTCTTC.

V gene TRBV7-3 combines with J gene TRBJ1-1, with TRBD1 identical over 10 bases. This CDR3 has 15 amino acids. With V trimmed by 3 bases and J by 5 bases, 6 bases remained unmatched. Germline-derived CDR1 and CDR2 are SGHTA and FQGTGA. The CDR3 DNA reads as TGTGCCAGCAGCTTTTCCGGGACAGGGGTAACTGAAGCTTTCTTT. Translation: CASSFSGTGVTEAFF.

The CDR3 DNA sequence: TGCAGTGCTAGTGGGTTAGCGGGGGGTGCGAACACCGGGGAGCTGTTTTTT. Its translation: CSASGLAGGANTGELFF. V is TRBV20-1 and J is TRBJ2-2; 10 bases map to TRBD2. CDR1 is DFQATT, CDR2 SNEGSKA, per germline (reference sequence). J was trimmed by 0 bases and V by 3 bases; bases with no gene match: 7. CDR3 length equals 17 residues.

This clone came up a few times. This chain uses TRBV25-1 with TRBJ2-5, with D unresolved. Germline CDR1 reads MGHDK; CDR2 reads SYGVNS. The length of the CDR3 is 11 residues. V was clipped by 4 bases and J by 4 bases, with 4 bases between them. The CDR3 DNA follows: TGTGCCAGCAGTGTCGGAGAGACCCAGTACTTC. Amino acids: CASSVGETQYF.

The rearrangement uses TRBV18 and TRBJ1-1; 7 bases agree with TRBD1. J was trimmed by 4 bases and V by 5 bases; bases with no gene match: 10. The CDR3 has 15 amino acids. From germline, CDR1 is KGHSH and CDR2 LQKENI. The DNA of the CDR3 is TGTGCCAGCTCATCTCAAGGGGGCGCGGTCACTGAAGCTTTCTTT. This gives the protein CASSSQGGAVTEAFF.

This rearrangement joins TRBV14 to TRBJ2-5; a possible D gene is TRBD1 (6 bases). CDR1 and CDR2 (germline): SGHDN, FVKESK. This CDR3 has 14 amino acids. The V gene lost 4 bases and the J gene lost 1 base, with 10 bases spanning the gap. The chain's CDR3 is CASSRRQVQETQYF. CDR3 bases: TGTGCCAGCAGCCGCCGACAGGTCCAAGAGACCCAGTACTTC.

The chain uses TRBV3-1 (or the pseudogene TRBV3-2) and TRBJ1-3; D is unresolved. The V and J ends lost 1 base and 1 base respectively, with 8 bases between them. The CDR3 runs to 15 residues. CDR1 and CDR2 (germline): LGHDT, YNNKEL (reference sequence). The CDR3 sequence is CASSQAGSSGNTIYF. As DNA, the CDR3 is TGTGCCAGCAGCCAAGCGGGGTCATCTGGAAACACCATATATTTT.

V usage is TRBV12-5 and J usage is TRBJ2-3; D perhaps matches TRBD1 (6 bases). Looked up from germline, CDR1 is LGHNT and CDR2 is FRNRAP. The ends were cut back, 1 base at V and 11 bases at J, with 19 bases in the middle. The CDR3 extends over 15 amino acids. CDR3 amino acids: CASGLAGDRIMRQYF. The CDR3 DNA sequence: TGTGCTAGTGGTTTGGCAGGGGACCGGATAATGAGGCAGTATTTT.

The chain couples TRBV11-2 to TRBJ2-2; D possibly corresponds to TRBD1 (6 bases). Germline CDR1 is SGHAT and CDR2 is FQNNGV. V was shortened by 5 bases and J by 0 bases, with 13 bases between the two germline ends. CDR3 length equals 16 residues. This CDR3 is CASSRQVPTNTGELFF. In nucleotides, the CDR3 is TGTGCCAGCAGCCGACAGGTCCCCACGAACACCGGGGAGCTGTTTTTT.